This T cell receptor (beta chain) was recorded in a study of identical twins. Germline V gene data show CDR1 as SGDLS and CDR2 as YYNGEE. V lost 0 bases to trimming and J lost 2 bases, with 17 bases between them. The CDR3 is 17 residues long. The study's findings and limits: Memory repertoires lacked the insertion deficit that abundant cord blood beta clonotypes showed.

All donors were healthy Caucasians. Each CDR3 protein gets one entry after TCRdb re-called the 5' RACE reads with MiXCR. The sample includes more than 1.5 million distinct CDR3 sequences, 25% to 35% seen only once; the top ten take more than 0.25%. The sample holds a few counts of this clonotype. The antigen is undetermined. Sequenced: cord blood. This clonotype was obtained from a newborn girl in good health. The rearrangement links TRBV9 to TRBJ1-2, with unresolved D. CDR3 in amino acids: CASSVGSESLSNYGYTF. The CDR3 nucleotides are TGTGCCAGCAGCGTAGGGTCCGAGAGCTTATCCAACTATGGCTACACCTTC.